Shown below are 20 T cell receptor beta chains from a single sample sequenced in a study of T cell repertoires in cytomegalovirus infection. TCRdb processed the reads anew with MiXCR; each CDR3 protein has one entry. The profile covers more than 150,000 distinct CDR3 sequences, with 20% to 25% appearing a single time and approximately 9.9% taken by the ten largest. What was sequenced was PBMCs. Every receptor here comes from a human donor in good health (CMV status not recorded). Some clones in this sample may be carry-over from other donors' samples.

The chain links TRBV28 to TRBJ1-3; TRBD1 matches 7 bases. CDR1 and CDR2 (germline): MDHEN, SYDVKM. The CDR3 sequence is 14 residues long. V lost 5 bases to trimming and J lost 7 bases; unmatched junction nucleotides: 8. CDR3 protein: CASSTTGRGNTIYF. The CDR3 region has the DNA TGTGCCAGCAGTACGACAGGGCGGGGGAACACCATATATTTT.

This clonotype was recorded a few times. This chain links TRBV12-3 or TRBV12-4 with TRBJ2-1; 11 nucleotides match TRBD1. This CDR3 has 14 amino acids. V lost 6 bases and J lost 5; bases outside the gene matches: 3. CDR3 nucleotides: TGTGCCAGCAGACCGGGACAGGGGGACAATGAGCAGTTCTTC. Amino acid sequence: CASRPGQGDNEQFF.

This clonotype came up many times. The chain is built from TRBV19 and TRBJ2-7; 9 bases fit TRBD2. Germline lookup yields CDR1 LNHDA and CDR2 SQIVND (reference sequence). The trim removed 9 bases at V and 0 bases at J, leaving 6 bases unmatched. The CDR3 consists of 14 residues. The CDR3 here is CASTAGGHSYEQYF. The CDR3 bases are TGTGCCAGCACCGCGGGGGGGCACTCCTACGAGCAGTACTTC.

The sample holds many counts of this clonotype. This chain joins TRBV7-2 and TRBJ2-3; D possibly corresponds to TRBD2 (5 bases). This CDR3 is built from 15 residues. V lost 0 bases and J lost 2, with 9 bases in between. In germline, CDR1 is SGHTA, CDR2 FQGNSA. CDR3 residues: CASSLASGPTDTQYF. As DNA, the CDR3 is TGTGCCAGCAGCTTAGCGAGCGGACCCACAGATACGCAGTATTTT.

This clonotype has at least ten counts. V is TRBV7-3 and J is TRBJ2-1; D may be TRBD1 (5 bases). Per germline, CDR1 SGHTA and CDR2 FQGTGA. Trimming left V 2 bases short and J 3 bases short, with 11 bases between. This CDR3 is built from 15 residues. CDR3 region: CASSLGTGDYNEQFF. The CDR3 nucleotides are TGTGCCAGCAGCTTAGGCACAGGAGACTACAATGAGCAGTTCTTC. Complete variable domain (other parts from reference TRBV7-3 and TRBJ2-1): GAGVSQTPSNKVTEKGKYVELRCDPISGHTALYWYRQSLGQGPEFLIYFQGTGAADDSGLPNDRFFAVRPEGSVSTLKIQRTERGDSAVYLCASSLGTGDYNEQFFGPGTRLTVL.

Of note for this clonotype: One junction end disagrees with the germline gene, perhaps due to a read error. The V and J genes are TRBV4-3 and TRBJ2-1; 10 nucleotides align to TRBD2. Germline CDR1 reads LGHNA; CDR2 reads YSLEER. The CDR3 sequence is 20 residues long. The CDR3 DNA sequence: TGCGCCAGCAGCCAAGAAGACGGGGCTAGCGGGAGTAGTAGGTACATTGAGCAGTTCTTC. This sequence encodes CASSQEDGASGSSRYIEQFF.

This clonotype was seen a few times. The rearrangement links TRBV5-1 to TRBJ2-5, with 11 bases lining up with TRBD2. CDR1 is SGHRS, CDR2 YFSETQ, per germline. The CDR3 totals 16 residues. The V and J ends lost 4 bases and 2 bases, in that order; junction bases with no gene match: 7. CDR3 loop: CASSPGLAEPQETQYF. In nucleotides, the CDR3 is TGCGCCAGCAGCCCGGGACTAGCGGAGCCTCAAGAGACCCAGTACTTC.

This clonotype was seen only a few times. The chain recombines TRBV30 with TRBJ2-7; 7 bases align to TRBD2. The germline CDR1 and CDR2 sequences are GTSNPN and SVGIG (reference sequence). The CDR3 is 14 amino acids. Trimming took 2 bases from V and 5 from J; bases not matched to a gene: 9. The CDR3: CAWSLGLQMDEQYF. CDR3 coding DNA: TGTGCCTGGAGTTTGGGACTACAGATGGACGAGCAGTACTTC.

This rearrangement joins TRBV7-2 to TRBJ2-5; D unclear. V was clipped by 5 bases and J by 5 bases, with 12 bases between them. CDR3 size: 13 residues. Germline-derived CDR1 and CDR2 are SGHTA and FQGNSA. The CDR3 DNA follows: TGTGCCAGCAGCCCAGACTTGAGGGAGACCCAGTACTTC. Its protein product is CASSPDLRETQYF.

The gene calls are TRBV5-4 and TRBJ2-3; D perhaps matches TRBD2 (6 bases). CDR3 length: 16 residues. Germline V CDR1 and CDR2: SGHNT, YYREEE (reference sequence). V lost 4 bases to trimming and J lost 4 bases, with 19 bases between them. The CDR3 nucleotides are TGTGCCAGCAGCACTGGCATGGCGGGATCCTCAGATACGCAGTATTTT. Protein sequence: CASSTGMAGSSDTQYF.

This clonotype showed up many times. This sequence joins TRBV7-2 and TRBJ2-3, with 14 bases aligning to TRBD2. V was pared by 5 bases and J by 4 bases, with 2 bases of the junction left unmatched. CDR1 SGHTA and CDR2 FQGNSA come from the germline V gene. The CDR3 has 15 amino acids. The CDR3 region is CASSPTSGRADTQYF. Written as DNA, the CDR3 is TGTGCCAGCAGCCCGACTAGCGGGAGGGCAGATACGCAGTATTTT.

About this clonotype: One base away lies a much larger clone, so this may be a sequencing read error. The chain carries TRBV7-4 and TRBJ2-7; 12 nucleotides align to TRBD1. Per the germline V gene, CDR1 is SGHVT and CDR2 is SQSDAQ. There are 14 residues in the CDR3. CDR3 nucleotide sequence: TGTGCCAGCAGCTCCCGGGACAGGGGGCGCGAGCGGTACTTC. It is translated as CASSSRDRGRERYF.

This rearrangement joins TRBV28 to TRBJ2-7; possible D gene TRBD2, 5 bases. Trimming stripped 6 bases from V and 3 bases from J, with 15 bases between. Germline V gene sequence: CDR1 MDHEN, CDR2 SYDVKM. The CDR3 is 14 residues long. CDR3 sequence (DNA): TGTGCCAGCAGGCGTAGCGCGATATTCTACGAGCAGTACTTC. Protein: CASRRSAIFYEQYF.

This clonotype was detected a few times. This sequence joins TRBV6-1 and TRBJ2-1; 8 bases align to TRBD1. Germline V gene data show CDR1 as MNHNS and CDR2 as SASEGT. With V trimmed by 4 bases and J by 7 bases, 6 bases remained unmatched. The CDR3 contains 14 residues. This CDR3 reads CASSGWTGTNEQFF. CDR3 coding DNA: TGTGCCAGCAGTGGATGGACAGGGACGAATGAGCAGTTCTTC.

This sequence joins TRBV5-6 and TRBJ2-3; D not resolved. V shed 4 bases and J shed 0 bases, with 15 bases lying between them. This CDR3 has 16 amino acids. CDR1 SGHDT and CDR2 YYEEEE come from the germline V gene. CDR3 in DNA: TGTGCCAGCAGCCCCGTGCCTTTCGAGAGCACAGATACGCAGTATTTT. It translates to CASSPVPFESTDTQYF.

The sample holds many counts of this clonotype. The chain couples TRBV7-6 to TRBJ2-7; 12 bases align to TRBD2. J lost 6 bases, V lost 5 bases, and 5 bases had no gene match. This CDR3 has 14 amino acids. Looked up from germline, CDR1 is SGHVS and CDR2 is FNYEAQ. DNA of the CDR3: TGTGCCAGCAGCCGACTAGCGGGAGAAGGCGAGCAGTACTTC. This encodes CASSRLAGEGEQYF. The entire variable domain, with the rest obtained from reference TRBV7-6 and TRBJ2-7, is as follows: GAGVSQSPRYKVTKRGQDVALRCDPISGHVSLYWYRQALGQGPEFLTYFNYEAQQDKSGLPNDRFSAERPEGSISTLTIQRTEQRDSAMYRCASSRLAGEGEQYFGPGTRLTVT.

V and J are TRBV7-4 and TRBJ1-1; D is possibly TRBD1 (5 bases). The CDR3 sequence is 16 residues long. The V end lost 0 bases, the J end lost 3 bases, and 14 bases lay between the germline ends. Germline CDR1 SGHVT, CDR2 SQSDAQ. CDR3 sequence: CASSLADGGIDTEAFF. CDR3 in DNA: TGTGCCAGCAGCTTAGCGGATGGGGGAATCGACACTGAAGCTTTCTTT.

The table lists this clonotype with many counts. The chain combines TRBV5-5 with TRBJ2-1, with TRBD2 matching over 12 bases. The germline V gene encodes CDR1 SGHKS and CDR2 YYEKEE (reference sequence). The CDR3 has 16 amino acids. Germline trimming cut 4 bases from V and 7 bases from J; bases unmatched to any gene: 9. The CDR3 region is CASSQRLAGEVNEQFF. The CDR3 DNA sequence: TGTGCCAGCAGCCAACGACTAGCGGGAGAGGTAAATGAGCAGTTCTTC.

This clonotype was seen a few times. Written as DNA, the CDR3 is TGCGCCAGCAGCTTGGCCATTAATTCGGGACAGGGACGATACGAGCAGTACTTC. Amino acid sequence: CASSLAINSGQGRYEQYF. This rearrangement joins TRBV5-1 to TRBJ2-7; 9 bases match TRBD1. The CDR3 spans 18 residues. The V gene end was trimmed by 0 bases and the J gene end by 4 bases; junction bases not matched to a gene: 14. The germline V gene has CDR1 SGHRS and CDR2 YFSETQ. Full variable domain (remainder filled in from reference TRBV5-1 and TRBJ2-7): KAGVTQTPRYLIKTRGQQVTLSCSPISGHRSVSWYQQTPGQGLQFLFEYFSETQRNKGNFPGRFSGRQFSNSRSEMNVSTLELGDSALYLCASSLAINSGQGRYEQYFGPGTRLTVT.

This clonotype showed up many times. The chain uses TRBV7-2 and TRBJ1-5; D possibly corresponds to TRBD1 (5 bases). With 2 bases removed from V and 2 bases from J, the gap between germline ends came to 16 bases. CDR3 size: 17 residues. Germline CDR1 is SGHTA and CDR2 is FQGNSA. CDR3 coding DNA: TGTGCCAGCAGCTTACACACGGGGGAGCCAGGCAATCAGCCCCAGCATTTT. This encodes CASSLHTGEPGNQPQHF.